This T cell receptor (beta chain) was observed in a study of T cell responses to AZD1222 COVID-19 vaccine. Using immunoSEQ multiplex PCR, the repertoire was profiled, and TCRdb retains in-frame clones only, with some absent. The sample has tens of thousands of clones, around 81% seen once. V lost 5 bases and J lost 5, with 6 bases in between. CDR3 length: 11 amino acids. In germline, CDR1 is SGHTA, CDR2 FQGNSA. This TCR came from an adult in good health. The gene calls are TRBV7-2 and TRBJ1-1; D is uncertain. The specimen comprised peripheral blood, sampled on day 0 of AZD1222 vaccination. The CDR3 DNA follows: TGTGCCAGCAGCCCCGGGACTGAAGCTTTCTTT. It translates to CASSPGTEAFF.